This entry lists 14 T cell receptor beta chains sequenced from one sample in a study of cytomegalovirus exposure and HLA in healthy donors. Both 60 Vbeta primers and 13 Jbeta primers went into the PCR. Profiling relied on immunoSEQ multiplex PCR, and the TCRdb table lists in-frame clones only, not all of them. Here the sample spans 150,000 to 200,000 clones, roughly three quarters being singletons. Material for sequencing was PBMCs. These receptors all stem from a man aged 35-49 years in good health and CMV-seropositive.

The CDR3 nucleotides are TGTGCCAGCAGTGAAGCCCTGGGGAGCAATTCACCCCTCCACTTT. This translates into CASSEALGSNSPLHF. V usage is TRBV6-1 and J usage is TRBJ1-6; D is uncertain. Germline V CDR1 and CDR2: MNHNS, SASEGT. The V gene lost 0 bases and the J gene lost 7 bases, with 10 bases spanning the gap. The CDR3 totals 15 residues.

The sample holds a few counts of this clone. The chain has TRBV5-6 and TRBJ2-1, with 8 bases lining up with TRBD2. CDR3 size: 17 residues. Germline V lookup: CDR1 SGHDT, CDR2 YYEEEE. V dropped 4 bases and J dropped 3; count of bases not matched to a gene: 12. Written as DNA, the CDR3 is TGTGCCAGCAGCCCCTTGAGTGGCGGGGGGTACTACAATGAGCAGTTCTTC. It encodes CASSPLSGGGYYNEQFF.

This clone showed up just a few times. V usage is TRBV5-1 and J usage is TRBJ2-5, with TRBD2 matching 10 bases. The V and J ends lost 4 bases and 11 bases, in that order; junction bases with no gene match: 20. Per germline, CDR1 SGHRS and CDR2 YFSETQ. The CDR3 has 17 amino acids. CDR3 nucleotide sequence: TGCGCCAGCAGCCCAAACCCTAGCGGGGGAATACCGGGGGAGCAGTACTTC. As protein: CASSPNPSGGIPGEQYF.

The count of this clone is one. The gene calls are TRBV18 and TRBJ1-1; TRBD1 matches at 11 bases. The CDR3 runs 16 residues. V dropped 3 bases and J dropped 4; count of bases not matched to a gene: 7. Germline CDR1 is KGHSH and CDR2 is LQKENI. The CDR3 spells CASSPARGQGATEAFF. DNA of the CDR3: TGTGCCAGCTCACCCGCGCGAGGACAGGGGGCCACTGAAGCTTTCTTT. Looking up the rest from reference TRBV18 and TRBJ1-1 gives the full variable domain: NAGVMQNPRHLVRRRGQEARLRCSPMKGHSHVYWYRQLPEEGLKFMVYLQKENIIDESGMPKERFSAEFPKEGPSILRIQQVVRGDSAAYFCASSPARGQGATEAFFGQGTRLTVV.

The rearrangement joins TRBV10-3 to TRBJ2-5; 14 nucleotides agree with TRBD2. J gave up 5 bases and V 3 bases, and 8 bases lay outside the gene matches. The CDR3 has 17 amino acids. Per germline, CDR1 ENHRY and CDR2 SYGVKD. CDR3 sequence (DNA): TGTGCCATCAGTGACTGGACTAGCGGGGGGCCGGGGGAGACCCAGTACTTC. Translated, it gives CAISDWTSGGPGETQYF.

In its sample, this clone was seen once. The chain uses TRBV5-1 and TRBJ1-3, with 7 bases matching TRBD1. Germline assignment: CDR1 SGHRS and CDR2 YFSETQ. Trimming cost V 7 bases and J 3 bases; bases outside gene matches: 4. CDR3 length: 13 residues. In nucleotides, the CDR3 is TGCGCCAGCGGGACAGCCAGTGGAAACACCATATATTTT. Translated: CASGTASGNTIYF.

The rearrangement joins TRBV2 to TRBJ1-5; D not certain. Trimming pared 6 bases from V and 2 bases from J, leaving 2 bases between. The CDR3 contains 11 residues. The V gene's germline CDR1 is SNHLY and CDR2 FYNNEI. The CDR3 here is CASSGNQPQHF. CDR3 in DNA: TGTGCCAGCAGCGGCAATCAGCCCCAGCATTTT.

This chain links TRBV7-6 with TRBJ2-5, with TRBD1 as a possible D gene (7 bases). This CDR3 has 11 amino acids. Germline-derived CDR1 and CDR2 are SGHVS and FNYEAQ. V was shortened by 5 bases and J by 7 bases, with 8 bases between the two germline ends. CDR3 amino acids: CASSQGGTQYF. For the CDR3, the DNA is TGTGCCAGCAGCCAGGGGGGGACCCAGTACTTC. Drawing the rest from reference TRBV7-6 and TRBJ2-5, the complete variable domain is GAGVSQSPRYKVTKRGQDVALRCDPISGHVSLYWYRQALGQGPEFLTYFNYEAQQDKSGLPNDRFSAERPEGSISTLTIQRTEQRDSAMYRCASSQGGTQYFGPGTRLLVL.

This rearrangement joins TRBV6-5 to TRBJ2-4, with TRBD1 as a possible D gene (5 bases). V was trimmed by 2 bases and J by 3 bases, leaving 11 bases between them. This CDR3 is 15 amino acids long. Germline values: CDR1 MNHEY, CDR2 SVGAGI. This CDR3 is CASSYGVGDKNIQYF. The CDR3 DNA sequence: TGTGCCAGCAGTTACGGGGTAGGGGACAAAAACATTCAGTACTTC.

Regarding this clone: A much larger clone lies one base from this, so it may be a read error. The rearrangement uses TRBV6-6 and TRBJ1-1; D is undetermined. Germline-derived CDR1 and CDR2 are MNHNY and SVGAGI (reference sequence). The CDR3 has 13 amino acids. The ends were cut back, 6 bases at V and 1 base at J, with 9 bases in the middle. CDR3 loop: CASRLRGNTEAFF. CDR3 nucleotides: TGTGCCAGCAGACTCCGGGGGAACACTGAAGCTTTCTTT.

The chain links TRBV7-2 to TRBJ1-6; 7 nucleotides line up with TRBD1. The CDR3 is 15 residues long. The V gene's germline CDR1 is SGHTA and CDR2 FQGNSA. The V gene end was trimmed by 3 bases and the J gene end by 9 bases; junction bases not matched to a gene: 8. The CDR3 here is CASSFGRGAGSPLHF. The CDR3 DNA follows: TGTGCCAGCAGCTTCGGCAGGGGGGCCGGTTCACCCCTCCACTTT.

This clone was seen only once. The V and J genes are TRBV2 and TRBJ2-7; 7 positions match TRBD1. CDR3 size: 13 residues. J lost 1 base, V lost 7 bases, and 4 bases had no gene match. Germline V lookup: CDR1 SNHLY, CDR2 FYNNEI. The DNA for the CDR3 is TGTGCCAGCAATTCAGGGGGATCCTACGAGCAGTACTTC. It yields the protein CASNSGGSYEQYF.

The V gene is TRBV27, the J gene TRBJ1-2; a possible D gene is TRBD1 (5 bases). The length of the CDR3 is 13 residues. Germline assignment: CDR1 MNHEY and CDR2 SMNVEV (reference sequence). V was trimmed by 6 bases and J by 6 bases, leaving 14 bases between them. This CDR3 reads CASSYGRGDGYTF. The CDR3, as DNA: TGTGCCAGCAGCTACGGGCGGGGCGATGGCTACACCTTC.

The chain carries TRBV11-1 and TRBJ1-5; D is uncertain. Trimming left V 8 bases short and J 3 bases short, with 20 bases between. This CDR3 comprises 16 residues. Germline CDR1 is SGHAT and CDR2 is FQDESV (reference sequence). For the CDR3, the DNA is TGTGCCAGCTTAAACCCCCTGGAGGGTTCCAATCAGCCCCAGCATTTT. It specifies CASLNPLEGSNQPQHF.